This TCR beta chain was observed in a study of T-cell memory formation after mild COVID-19. General study results and limits: Pre-infection memory showed some responding clones, and this suggested that cross-reactive memory joined. Clones shrinking between day 15 and 85 showed a balanced CD4/CD8 split, and those that grew later tilted toward CD4+. Contracting CD4+ clones were located mainly in CM and EM, and CD8+ clones in EMRA.

Using its own MiXCR run on the 5' RACE reads, TCRdb lists one record per CDR3 protein. The profile shows nearly 200,000 distinct CDR3 sequences, around 19% of them singletons. This clonotype was found a few times. Its antigen is as yet unknown. The specimen sequenced was PBMCs or a T cell subset sorted from them (not recorded which). The receptor comes from an adult woman who had mild COVID-19 (a few samples of this study predate the infection). Cell type and time point are not known.

This chain's CDR3 is CSARDLTSGKNEQYF. CDR3 DNA: TGCAGTGCTAGAGATCTCACTAGCGGGAAAAACGAGCAGTACTTC. The genes are TRBV20-1 and TRBJ2-7; 10 bases align to TRBD2. J lost 5 bases, V lost 0 bases, and 7 bases had no gene match. The CDR3 runs to 15 residues. Germline V gene data show CDR1 as DFQATT and CDR2 as SNEGSKA (reference sequence).